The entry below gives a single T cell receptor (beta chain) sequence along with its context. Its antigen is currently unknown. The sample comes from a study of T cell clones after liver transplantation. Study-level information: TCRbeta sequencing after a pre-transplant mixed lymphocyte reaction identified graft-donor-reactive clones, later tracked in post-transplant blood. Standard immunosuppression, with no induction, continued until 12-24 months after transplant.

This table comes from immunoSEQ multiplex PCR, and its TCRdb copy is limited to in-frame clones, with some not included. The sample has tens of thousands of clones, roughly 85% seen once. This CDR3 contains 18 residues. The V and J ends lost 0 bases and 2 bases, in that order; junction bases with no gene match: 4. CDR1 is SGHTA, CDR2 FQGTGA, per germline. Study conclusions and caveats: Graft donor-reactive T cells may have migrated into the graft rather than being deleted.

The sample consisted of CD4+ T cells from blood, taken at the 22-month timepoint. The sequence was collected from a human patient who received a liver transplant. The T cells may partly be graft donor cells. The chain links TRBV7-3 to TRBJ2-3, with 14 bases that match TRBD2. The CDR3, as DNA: TGTGCCAGCAGCTTAACTCCGGGACTAGCGGGGGACACAGATACGCAGTATTTT. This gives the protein CASSLTPGLAGDTDTQYF.